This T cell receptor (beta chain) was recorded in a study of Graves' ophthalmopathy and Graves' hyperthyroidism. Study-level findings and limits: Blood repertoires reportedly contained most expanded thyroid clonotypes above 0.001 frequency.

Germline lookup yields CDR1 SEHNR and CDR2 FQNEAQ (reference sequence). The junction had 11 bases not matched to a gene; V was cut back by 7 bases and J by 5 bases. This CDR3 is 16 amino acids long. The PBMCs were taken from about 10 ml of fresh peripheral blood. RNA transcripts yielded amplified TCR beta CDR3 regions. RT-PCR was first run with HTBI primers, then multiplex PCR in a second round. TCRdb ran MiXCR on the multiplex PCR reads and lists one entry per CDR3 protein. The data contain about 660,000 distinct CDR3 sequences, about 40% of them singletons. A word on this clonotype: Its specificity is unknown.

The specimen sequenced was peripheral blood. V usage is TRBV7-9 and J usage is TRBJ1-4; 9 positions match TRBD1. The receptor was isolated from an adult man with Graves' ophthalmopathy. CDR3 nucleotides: TGTGCCAGCACAGCGCTACAGGGGACAGGGAATGAAAAACTGTTTTTT. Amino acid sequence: CASTALQGTGNEKLFF.